This T cell receptor beta chain was documented in a study of blood T cell repertoires in COVID-19 (dated by TCRdb to 2020 to 2021). A note on the overall study: Collaborator samples came from the United States, Italy and Spain and covered acute and convalescent phases of COVID-19. The prospective study material was composed of cDNA or gDNA derived from T cells, B-cell-depleted T cells, or PBMCs. A de-identified subject ID, COVID-19 status, age in years and sex were almost always included in the sample metadata. A freely available public database, intended as a resource for researchers studying the immune response to SARS-CoV-2, is where the repertoires were released. Samples came from the ongoing ImmuneRACE study (first 160 participants) plus 1,254 subjects from 6 global collaborators. Deeply sampled blood TCRbeta repertoires from subjects exposed to, actively infected with, or recovered from COVID-19 were included in the dataset. Where available, HLA class I and class II types were taken from metadata supplied by the sample provider and were not determined by assay-based typing.

Collaborating institutions collected whole blood in K2EDTA tubes following their own protocols. Collaborator samples were shipped for TCRbeta analysis as frozen whole blood, isolated PBMCs, or DNA extracted from either sample type. Regarding this clone: Its antigen remains undetermined. Qualities for individual bases were not recorded, and no much larger clone is one base off.

TCRbeta CDR3 regions were amplified from genomic DNA by means of the immunoSEQ Assay, a bias-controlled multiplex PCR. Per the original workflow: The number of nucleated cells in each sample was estimated by amplification of reference gene primers within the assay. Sequence reads were collapsed and filtered to measure the absolute abundance of every unique TCRbeta CDR3 rearrangement. For each sample, productive Simpson clonality was calculated as the square root of Simpson's diversity index over productive rearrangements. Not all clones reach the TCRdb copy of this immuneACCESS table, which keeps in-frame sequences only. Checked studies attribute under half of the gap to unresolved V genes and leave the rest unexplained. That table supplies the V and J calls and clone size; D and trimming were determined from the DNA. The sample table holds some 110,000 clones, of which 85% were seen once. Roughly 1.5% of the sample rests with the top ten.

The germline V gene specifies KGHSH as CDR1 and LQKENI as CDR2. V is trimmed back by 6 bases and J by 5 bases, and the junction contains 7 bases that no gene match accounts for. The CDR3 goes from the cysteine to the phenylalanine over 15 residues. Only the CDR3 portion is preserved as DNA: 45 bases, with reading frame beginning at the first base. Overall study results and their limits: The quantity of clinical and demographic metadata differed by source and by participant and was supplied without curation.

The sequenced sample was peripheral blood. The sequence joins TRBV18 to TRBJ2-3, with 11 bases aligning to TRBD1. The TCR sequence derives from a man aged 35 to 55 with acute or convalescent COVID-19. The nucleotide sequence reads as follows: TGTGCCAGCTCGAGTGGGACAGGGGGGAGAGATACGCAGTATTTT. Translated, this gives CASSSGTGGRDTQYF.